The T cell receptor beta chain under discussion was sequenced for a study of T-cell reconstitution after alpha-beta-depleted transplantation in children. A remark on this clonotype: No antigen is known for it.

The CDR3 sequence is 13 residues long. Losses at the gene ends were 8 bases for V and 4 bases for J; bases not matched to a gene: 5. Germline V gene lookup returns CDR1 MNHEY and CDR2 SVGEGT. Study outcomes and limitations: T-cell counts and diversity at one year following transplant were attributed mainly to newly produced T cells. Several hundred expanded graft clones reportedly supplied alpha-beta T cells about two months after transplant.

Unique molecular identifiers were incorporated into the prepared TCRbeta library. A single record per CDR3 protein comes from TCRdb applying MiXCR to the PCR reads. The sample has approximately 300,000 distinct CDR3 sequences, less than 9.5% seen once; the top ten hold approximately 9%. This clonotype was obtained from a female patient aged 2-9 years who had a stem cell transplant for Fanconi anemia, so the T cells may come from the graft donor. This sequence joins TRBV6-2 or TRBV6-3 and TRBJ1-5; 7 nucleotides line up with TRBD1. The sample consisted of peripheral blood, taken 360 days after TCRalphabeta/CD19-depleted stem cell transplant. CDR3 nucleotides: TGTGCCAGCCAGGACAGGCTTAATCAGCCCCAGCATTTT. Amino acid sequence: CASQDRLNQPQHF.